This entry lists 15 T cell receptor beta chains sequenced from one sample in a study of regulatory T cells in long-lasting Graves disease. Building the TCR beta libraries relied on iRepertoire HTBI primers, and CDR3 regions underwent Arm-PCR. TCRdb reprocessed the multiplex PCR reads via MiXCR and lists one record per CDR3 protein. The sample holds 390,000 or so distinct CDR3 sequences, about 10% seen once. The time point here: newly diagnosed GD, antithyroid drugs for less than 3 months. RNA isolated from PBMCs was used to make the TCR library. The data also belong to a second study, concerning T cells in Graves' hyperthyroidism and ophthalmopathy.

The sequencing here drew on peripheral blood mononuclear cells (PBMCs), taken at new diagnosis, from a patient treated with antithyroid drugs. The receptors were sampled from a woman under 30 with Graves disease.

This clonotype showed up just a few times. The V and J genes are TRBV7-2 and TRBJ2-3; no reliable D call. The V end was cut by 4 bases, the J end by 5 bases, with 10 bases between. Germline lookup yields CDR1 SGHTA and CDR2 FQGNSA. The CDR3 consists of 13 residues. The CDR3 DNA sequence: TGTGCCAGCAGCTCCCGGGTGATAGATACGCAGTATTTT. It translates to CASSSRVIDTQYF.

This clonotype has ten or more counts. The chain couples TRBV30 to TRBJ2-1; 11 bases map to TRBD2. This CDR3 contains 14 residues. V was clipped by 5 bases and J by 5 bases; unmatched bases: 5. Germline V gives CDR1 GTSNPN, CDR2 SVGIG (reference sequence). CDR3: CAWGQGLADNEQFF. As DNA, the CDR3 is TGTGCCTGGGGGCAGGGACTAGCGGACAATGAGCAGTTCTTC.

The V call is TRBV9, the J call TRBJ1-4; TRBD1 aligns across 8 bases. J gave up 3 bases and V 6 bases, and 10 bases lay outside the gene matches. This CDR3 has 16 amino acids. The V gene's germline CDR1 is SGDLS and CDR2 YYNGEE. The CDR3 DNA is TGTGCCAGCAACCCCGGCAGGGGGCTCGCTAATGAAAAACTGTTTTTT. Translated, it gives CASNPGRGLANEKLFF.

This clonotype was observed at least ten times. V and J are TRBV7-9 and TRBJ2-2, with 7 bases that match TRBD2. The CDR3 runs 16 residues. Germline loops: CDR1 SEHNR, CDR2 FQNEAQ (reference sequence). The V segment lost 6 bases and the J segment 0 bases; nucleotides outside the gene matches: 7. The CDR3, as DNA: TGTGCCAGCAGTTTATCTAGCGGCGCGAACACCGGGGAGCTGTTTTTT. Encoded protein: CASSLSSGANTGELFF.

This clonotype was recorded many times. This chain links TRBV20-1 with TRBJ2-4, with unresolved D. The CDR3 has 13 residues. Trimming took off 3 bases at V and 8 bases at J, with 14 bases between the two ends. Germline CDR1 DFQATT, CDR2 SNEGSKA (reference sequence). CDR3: CSASSTAADIQYF. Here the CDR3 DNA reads TGCAGTGCTAGTAGTACAGCAGCTGACATTCAGTACTTC.

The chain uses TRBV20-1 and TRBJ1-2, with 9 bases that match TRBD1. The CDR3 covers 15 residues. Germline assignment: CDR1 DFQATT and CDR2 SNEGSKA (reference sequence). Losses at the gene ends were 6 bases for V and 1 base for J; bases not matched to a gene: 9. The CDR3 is CSALFDRGGNYGYTF. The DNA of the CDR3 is TGCAGTGCCCTCTTCGACAGGGGGGGTAACTATGGCTACACCTTC.

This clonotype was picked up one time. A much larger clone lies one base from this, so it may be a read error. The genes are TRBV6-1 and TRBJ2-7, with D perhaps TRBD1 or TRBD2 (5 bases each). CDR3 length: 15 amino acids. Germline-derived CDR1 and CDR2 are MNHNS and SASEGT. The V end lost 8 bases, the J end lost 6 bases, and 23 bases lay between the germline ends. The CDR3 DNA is TGTGCCAGCGGGGGTAGCGAGAGGATCATCCCCGAGCAGTACTTC. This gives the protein CASGGSERIIPEQYF.

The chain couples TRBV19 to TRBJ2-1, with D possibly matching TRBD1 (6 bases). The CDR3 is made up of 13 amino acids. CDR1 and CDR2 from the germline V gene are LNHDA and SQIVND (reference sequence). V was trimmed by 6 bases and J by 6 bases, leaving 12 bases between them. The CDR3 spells CASRTWTVNEQFF. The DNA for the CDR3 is TGTGCCAGTAGAACCTGGACAGTCAATGAGCAGTTCTTC.

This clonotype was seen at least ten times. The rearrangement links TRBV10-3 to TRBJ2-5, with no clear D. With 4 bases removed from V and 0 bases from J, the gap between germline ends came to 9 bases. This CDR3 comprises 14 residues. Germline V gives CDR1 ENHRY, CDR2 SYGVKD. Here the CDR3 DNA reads TGTGCCATCAGTGGAGGCACGTACCAAGAGACCCAGTACTTC. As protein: CAISGGTYQETQYF.

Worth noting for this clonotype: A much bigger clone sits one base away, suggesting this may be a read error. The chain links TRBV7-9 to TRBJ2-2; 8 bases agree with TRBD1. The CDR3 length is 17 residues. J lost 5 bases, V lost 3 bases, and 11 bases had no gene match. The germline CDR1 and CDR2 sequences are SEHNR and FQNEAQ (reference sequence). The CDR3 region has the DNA TGTGCCAGCAGCTTCCCCGTCGGACAGGGAGGTACCGGGGAGCTGTTTTTT. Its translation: CASSFPVGQGGTGELFF.

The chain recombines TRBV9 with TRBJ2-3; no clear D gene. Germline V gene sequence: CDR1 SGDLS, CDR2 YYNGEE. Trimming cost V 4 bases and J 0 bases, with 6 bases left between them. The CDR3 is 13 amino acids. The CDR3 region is CASSIGSTDTQYF. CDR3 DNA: TGTGCCAGCAGCATAGGTAGCACAGATACGCAGTATTTT.

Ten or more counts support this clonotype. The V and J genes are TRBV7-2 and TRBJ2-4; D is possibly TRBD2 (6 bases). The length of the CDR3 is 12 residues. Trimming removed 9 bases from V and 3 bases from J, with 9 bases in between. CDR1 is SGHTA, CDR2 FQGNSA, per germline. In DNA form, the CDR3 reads TGTGCCAGTAAGGAGGGCAAAAACATTCAGTACTTC. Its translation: CASKEGKNIQYF.

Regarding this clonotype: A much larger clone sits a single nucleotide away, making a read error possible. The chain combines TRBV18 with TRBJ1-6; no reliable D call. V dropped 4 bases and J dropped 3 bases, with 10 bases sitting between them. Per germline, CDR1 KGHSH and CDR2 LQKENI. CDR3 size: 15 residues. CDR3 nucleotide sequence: TGTGCCAGCTCACGAGGGCCGGGCTATAATTCACCCCTCCACTTT. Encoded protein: CASSRGPGYNSPLHF.

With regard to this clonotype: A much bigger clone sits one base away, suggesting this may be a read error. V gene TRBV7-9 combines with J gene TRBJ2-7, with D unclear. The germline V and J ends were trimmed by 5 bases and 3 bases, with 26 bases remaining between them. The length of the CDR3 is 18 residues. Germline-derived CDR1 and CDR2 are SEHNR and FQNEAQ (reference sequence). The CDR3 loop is CASSPPGMAAIALYEQYF. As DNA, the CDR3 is TGTGCCAGCAGCCCCCCCGGTATGGCAGCTATAGCACTCTACGAGCAGTACTTC.

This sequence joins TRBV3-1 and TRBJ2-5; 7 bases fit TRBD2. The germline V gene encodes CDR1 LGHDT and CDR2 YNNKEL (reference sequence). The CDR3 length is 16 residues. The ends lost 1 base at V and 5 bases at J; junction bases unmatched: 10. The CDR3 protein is CASSQGGPSGGETQYF. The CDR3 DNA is TGTGCCAGCAGCCAAGGGGGTCCTAGCGGCGGCGAGACCCAGTACTTC.